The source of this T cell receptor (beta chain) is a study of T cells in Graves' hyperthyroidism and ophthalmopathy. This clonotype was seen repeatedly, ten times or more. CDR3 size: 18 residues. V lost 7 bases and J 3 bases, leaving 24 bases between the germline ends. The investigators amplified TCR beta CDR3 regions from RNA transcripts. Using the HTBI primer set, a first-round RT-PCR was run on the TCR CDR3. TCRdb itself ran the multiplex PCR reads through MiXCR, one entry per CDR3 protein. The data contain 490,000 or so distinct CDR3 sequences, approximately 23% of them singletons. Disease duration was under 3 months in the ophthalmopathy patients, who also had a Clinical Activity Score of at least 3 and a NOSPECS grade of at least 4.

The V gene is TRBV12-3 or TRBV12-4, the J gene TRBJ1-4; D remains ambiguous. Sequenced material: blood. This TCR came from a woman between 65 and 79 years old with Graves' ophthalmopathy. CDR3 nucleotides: TGTGCCAGCATTGCTTTGCTTGGGTCCTTCACAGCTAATGAAAAACTGTTTTTT. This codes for CASIALLGSFTANEKLFF.